This T cell receptor beta chain was retrieved from a study of CD8+ T cells in alopecia areata (dated by TCRdb to the late 2010s). Some background on the complete study: Treated patients were enrolled in an open-label pilot trial of oral tofacitinib, 5 to 10 mg twice daily, for moderate-to-severe alopecia areata. TCRbeta CDR3 regions were amplified by immunoSEQ multiplex PCR with 35 Vbeta forward and 13 Jbeta reverse primers. In humans, TCRbeta sequencing was performed on scalp tissue and on sorted CD4+ and CD8+ peripheral blood T cells from healthy controls and from patients with patchy or totalis/universalis alopecia areata. Biopsies were taken from tofacitinib-treated patients at baseline and at 4 and 24 weeks of treatment, and a later scalp biopsy was taken in several of the tofacitinib-treated patients. Tofacitinib was given for 6 to 18 months, followed by 6 months of follow-up off drug to assess delayed response and recurrence. RNA came from the PAXgene miRNA kit for fixed scalp, the miRNeasy kit for PBMCs, and the RNeasy kit for mouse skin. Clonality in the scalp was compared among normal scalp (n=4), patchy alopecia areata scalp (n=8), and alopecia totalis/universalis scalp (n=8). In both human patients and the C3H/HeJ mouse model, the study applied high-throughput TCRbeta sequencing to look at T cell clonal expansion in alopecia areata. General conclusions and limits of the study: Unlike mouse skin, which is dominated by gammadelta T cells, normal human skin has resident alphabeta T cells that are also sequenced, and this complicates analysis of the scalp TCR repertoire. Compared with normal scalp, lesional scalp had higher clonality and more expanded CD8+ clones, particularly in alopecia totalis/universalis, a pattern that suggests antigenic drive. Shared TCR sequences between patients were less evident than in mice, which may be partly attributable to HLA diversity in the patient population.

The meaning of the sample's time point label: baseline before oral tofacitinib. Peripheral blood and lesional scalp punch biopsies were obtained from patients with alopecia areata. After PBMCs were isolated by density centrifugation and stained for CD3, CD4 and CD8, a FACSAria was used to sort CD4+ and CD8+ T cells. From cysteine to phenylalanine, the CDR3 is 15 amino acids long. Kept here is only the CDR3 DNA, which spans 45 bases and is read in frame from base 1. V is cut by 5 bases and J by 3 bases, and the space between the germline ends is 17 bases. CDR1 MGHRA and CDR2 YSYEKL were looked up in the germline V gene. The count of this clone is one. What this receptor recognizes is not known. No base quality information exists; no much larger clone differs at one position. Preparation of the library involved the immunoSEQ multiplex PCR assay. For TCR sequencing, RNA was extracted from every sample and reverse transcribed into cDNA to serve as template. SuperScript III was used for first-strand cDNA synthesis, primed with a 2:1 mix of oligo-dT and random hexamers. A synthetic immune receptor repertoire was used to measure amplification bias, and any remaining bias was corrected computationally. The study's own analysis went as follows. After raw reads were preprocessed to remove errors, the CDR3 was defined following IMGT conventions as running from the conserved cysteine to phenylalanine. Clonality was computed by normalizing Shannon entropy by log2 of the number of productive unique TCRs and subtracting the result from 1. CD4 or CD8 identity of scalp clones was inferred by cross-referencing scalp TCRbeta sequences with sorted blood CD4 and CD8 repertoires. TCRdb stores this immuneACCESS table with in-frame sequences only. Part of the clones is absent; in the studies checked, under half of the shortfall reflects unresolved V genes, and no reason is known for the rest. V, J and clone size reflect that table, while D and trimming were determined from the DNA. This sample comprises 100,000 to 150,000 clones, about 47% of them detected only once. The ten largest account for about 17% of the sample.

The sequence was obtained from a human donor with alopecia areata. Recombination linked TRBV4-1 to TRBJ2-7; no D gene call is confident. Material: CD8+ T cells sorted from blood, obtained at week 0. The CDR3 region: CASSGLMAEIYEQYF. The DNA sequence is as follows: TGCGCCAGCAGCGGGCTTATGGCGGAGATCTACGAGCAGTACTTC.